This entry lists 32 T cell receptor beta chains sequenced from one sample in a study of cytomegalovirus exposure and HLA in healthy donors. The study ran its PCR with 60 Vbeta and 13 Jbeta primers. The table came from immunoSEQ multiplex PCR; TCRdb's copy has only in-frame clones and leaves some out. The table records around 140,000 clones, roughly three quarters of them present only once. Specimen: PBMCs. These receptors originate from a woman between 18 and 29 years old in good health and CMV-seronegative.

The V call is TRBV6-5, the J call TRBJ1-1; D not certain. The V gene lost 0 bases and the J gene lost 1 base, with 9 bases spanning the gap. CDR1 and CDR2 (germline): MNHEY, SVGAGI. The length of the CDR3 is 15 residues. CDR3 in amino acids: CASSYSGTWNTEAFF. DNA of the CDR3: TGTGCCAGCAGTTACTCGGGCACTTGGAACACTGAAGCTTTCTTT.

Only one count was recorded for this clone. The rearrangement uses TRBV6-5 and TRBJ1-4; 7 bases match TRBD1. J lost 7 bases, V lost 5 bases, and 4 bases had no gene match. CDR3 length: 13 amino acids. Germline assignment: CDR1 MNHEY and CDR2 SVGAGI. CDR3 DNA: TGTGCCAGCAGTGACAGGGTCGCTGAAAAACTGTTTTTT. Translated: CASSDRVAEKLFF.

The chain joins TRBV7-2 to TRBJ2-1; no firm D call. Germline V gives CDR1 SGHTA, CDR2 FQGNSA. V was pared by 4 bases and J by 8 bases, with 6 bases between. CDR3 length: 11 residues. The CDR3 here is CASSSIDEQFF. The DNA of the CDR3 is TGTGCCAGCAGCTCGATAGATGAGCAGTTCTTC. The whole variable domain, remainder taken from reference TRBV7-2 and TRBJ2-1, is GAGVSQSPSNKVTEKGKDVELRCDPISGHTALYWYRQSLGQGLEFLIYFQGNSAPDKSGLPSDRFSAERTGGSVSTLTIQRTQQEDSAVYLCASSSIDEQFFGPGTRLTVL.

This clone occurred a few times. This CDR3 is CASSFYQGGANTIYF. In DNA, the CDR3 is TGTGCCAGCAGCTTTTATCAAGGGGGGGCAAACACCATATATTTT. The chain combines TRBV7-9 with TRBJ1-3, with D maybe TRBD1 (6 bases). The ends were cut back, 3 bases at V and 6 bases at J, with 15 bases in the middle. Germline V lookup: CDR1 SEHNR, CDR2 FQNEAQ (reference sequence). This CDR3 region has 15 residues.

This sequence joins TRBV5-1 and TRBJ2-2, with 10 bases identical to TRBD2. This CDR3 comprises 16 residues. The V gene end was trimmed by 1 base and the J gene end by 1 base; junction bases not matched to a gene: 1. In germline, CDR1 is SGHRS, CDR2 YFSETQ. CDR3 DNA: TGCGCCAGCAGCTTGTTAGCGGGAGGGAACACCGGGGAGCTGTTTTTT. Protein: CASSLLAGGNTGELFF. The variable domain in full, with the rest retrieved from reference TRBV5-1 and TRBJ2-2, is KAGVTQTPRYLIKTRGQQVTLSCSPISGHRSVSWYQQTPGQGLQFLFEYFSETQRNKGNFPGRFSGRQFSNSRSEMNVSTLELGDSALYLCASSLLAGGNTGELFFGEGSRLTVL.

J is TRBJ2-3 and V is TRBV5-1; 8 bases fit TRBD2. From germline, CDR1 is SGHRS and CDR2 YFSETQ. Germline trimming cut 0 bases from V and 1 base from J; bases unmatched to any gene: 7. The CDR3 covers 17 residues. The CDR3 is CASSLAASGYRTDTQYF. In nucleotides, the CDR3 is TGCGCCAGCAGCTTGGCGGCTAGCGGGTACCGCACAGATACGCAGTATTTT.

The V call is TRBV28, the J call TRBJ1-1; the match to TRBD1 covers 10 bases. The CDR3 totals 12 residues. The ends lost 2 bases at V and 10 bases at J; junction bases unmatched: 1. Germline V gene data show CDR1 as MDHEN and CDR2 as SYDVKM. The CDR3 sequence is CASSLGQGVAFF. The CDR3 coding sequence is TGTGCCAGCAGTTTAGGACAGGGGGTAGCTTTCTTT.

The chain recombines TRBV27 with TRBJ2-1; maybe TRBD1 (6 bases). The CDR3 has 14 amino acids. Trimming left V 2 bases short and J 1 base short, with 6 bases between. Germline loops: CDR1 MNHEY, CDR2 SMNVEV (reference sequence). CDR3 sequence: CASSLRGSYNEQFF. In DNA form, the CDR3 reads TGTGCCAGCAGTTTAAGGGGGTCCTACAATGAGCAGTTCTTC.

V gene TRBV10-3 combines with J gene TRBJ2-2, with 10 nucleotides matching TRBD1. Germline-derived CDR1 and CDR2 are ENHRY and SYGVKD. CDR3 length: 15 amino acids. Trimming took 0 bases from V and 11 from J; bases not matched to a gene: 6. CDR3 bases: TGTGCCATCAGTGAGTCAGGGACAGGGGCCCCCGAGCTGTTTTTT. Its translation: CAISESGTGAPELFF.

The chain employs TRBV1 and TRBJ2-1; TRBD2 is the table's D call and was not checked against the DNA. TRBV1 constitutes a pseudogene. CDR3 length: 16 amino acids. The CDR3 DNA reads TGCACCAGCAGCCAGCCCCTCGGGACTACCTACAATGAGCAGTTCTTC. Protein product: CTSSQPLGTTYNEQFF.

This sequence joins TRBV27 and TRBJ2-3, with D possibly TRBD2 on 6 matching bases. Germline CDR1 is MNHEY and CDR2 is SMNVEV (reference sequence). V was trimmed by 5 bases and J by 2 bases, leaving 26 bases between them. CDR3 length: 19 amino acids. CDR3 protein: CASSRAIRDPRGTTDTQYF. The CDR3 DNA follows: TGTGCCAGCAGTCGGGCGATCCGGGACCCCCGCGGGACCACAGATACGCAGTATTTT.

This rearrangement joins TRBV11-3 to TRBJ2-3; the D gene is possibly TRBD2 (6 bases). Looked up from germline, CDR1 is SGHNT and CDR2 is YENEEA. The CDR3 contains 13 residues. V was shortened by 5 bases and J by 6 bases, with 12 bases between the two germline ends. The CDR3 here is CASSPRGRDTQYF. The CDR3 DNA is TGTGCCAGCAGCCCTCGGGGGAGGGATACGCAGTATTTT.

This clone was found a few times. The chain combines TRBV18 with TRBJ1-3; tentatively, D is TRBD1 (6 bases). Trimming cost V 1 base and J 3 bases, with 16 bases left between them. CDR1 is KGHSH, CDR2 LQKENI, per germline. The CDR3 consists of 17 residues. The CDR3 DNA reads TGTGCCAGCTCACCACAGACCATACAGGGAAGTGGAAACACCATATATTTT. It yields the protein CASSPQTIQGSGNTIYF.

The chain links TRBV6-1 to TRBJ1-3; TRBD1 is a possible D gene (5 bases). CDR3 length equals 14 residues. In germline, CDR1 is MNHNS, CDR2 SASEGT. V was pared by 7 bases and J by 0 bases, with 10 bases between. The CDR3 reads CASTRQFSGNTIYF. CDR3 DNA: TGTGCCAGCACTCGACAGTTCTCTGGAAACACCATATATTTT.

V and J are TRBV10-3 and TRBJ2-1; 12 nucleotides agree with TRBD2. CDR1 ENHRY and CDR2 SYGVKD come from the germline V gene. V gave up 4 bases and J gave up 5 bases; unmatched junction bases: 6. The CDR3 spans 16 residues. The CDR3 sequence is CAISGLRLAGDNEQFF. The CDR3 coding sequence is TGTGCCATCAGTGGCTTGAGACTAGCGGGAGACAATGAGCAGTTCTTC.

CDR3 in amino acids: CAFRSGSGGNEQFF. The CDR3 coding sequence is TGTGCCTTCCGTAGCGGGAGTGGCGGCAATGAGCAGTTCTTC. This sequence joins TRBV10-3 and TRBJ2-1; 9 nucleotides match TRBD2. CDR1 ENHRY and CDR2 SYGVKD come from the germline V gene. V was clipped by 11 bases and J by 6 bases; unmatched bases: 11. The CDR3 runs to 14 residues.

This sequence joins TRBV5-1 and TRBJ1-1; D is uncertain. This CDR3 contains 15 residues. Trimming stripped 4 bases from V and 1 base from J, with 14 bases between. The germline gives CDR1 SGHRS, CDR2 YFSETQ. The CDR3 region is CASSAGRPSNTEAFF. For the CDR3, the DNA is TGCGCCAGCAGCGCGGGTCGACCTTCGAACACTGAAGCTTTCTTT.

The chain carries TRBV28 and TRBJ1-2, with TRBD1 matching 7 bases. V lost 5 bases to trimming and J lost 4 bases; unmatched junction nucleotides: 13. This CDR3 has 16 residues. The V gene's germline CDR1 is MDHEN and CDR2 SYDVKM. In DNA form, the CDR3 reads TGTGCCAGCAGTCTCCTAGGACAGGCTGACCTCTATGGCTACACCTTC. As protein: CASSLLGQADLYGYTF.

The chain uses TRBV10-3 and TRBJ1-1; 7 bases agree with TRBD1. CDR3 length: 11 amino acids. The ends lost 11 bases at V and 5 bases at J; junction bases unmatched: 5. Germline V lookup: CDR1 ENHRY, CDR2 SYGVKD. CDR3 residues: CAAKGQTEAFF. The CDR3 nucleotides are TGTGCCGCGAAGGGACAGACTGAAGCTTTCTTT.

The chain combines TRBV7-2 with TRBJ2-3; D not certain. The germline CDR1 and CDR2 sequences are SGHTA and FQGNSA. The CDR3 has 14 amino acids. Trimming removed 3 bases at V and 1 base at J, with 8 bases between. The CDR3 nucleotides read TGTGCCAGCAGCTTTGTGCAGGGCACAGATACGCAGTATTTT. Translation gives CASSFVQGTDTQYF.

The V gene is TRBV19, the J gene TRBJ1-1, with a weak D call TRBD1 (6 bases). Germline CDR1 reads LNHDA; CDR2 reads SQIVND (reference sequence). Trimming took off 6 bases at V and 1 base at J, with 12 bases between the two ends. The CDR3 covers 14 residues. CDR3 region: CASRNWTANTEAFF. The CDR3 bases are TGTGCCAGTAGGAATTGGACAGCGAACACTGAAGCTTTCTTT. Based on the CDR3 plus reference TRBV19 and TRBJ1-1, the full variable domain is DGGITQSPKYLFRKEGQNVTLSCEQNLNHDAMYWYRQDPGQGLRLIYYSQIVNDFQKGDIAEGYSVSREKKESFPLTVTSAQKNPTAFYLCASRNWTANTEAFFGQGTRLTVV.

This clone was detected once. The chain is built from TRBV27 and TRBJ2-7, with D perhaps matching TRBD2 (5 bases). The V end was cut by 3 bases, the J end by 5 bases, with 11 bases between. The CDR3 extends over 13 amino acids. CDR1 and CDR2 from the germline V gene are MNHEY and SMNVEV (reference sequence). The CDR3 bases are TGTGCCAGCAGTTTGAGCGGAACGAACGAGCAGTACTTC. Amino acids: CASSLSGTNEQYF.

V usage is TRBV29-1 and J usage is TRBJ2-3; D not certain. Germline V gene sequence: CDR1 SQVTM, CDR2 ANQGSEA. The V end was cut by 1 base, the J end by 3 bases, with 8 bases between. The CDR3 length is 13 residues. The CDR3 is CSVEAPVTDTQYF. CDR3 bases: TGCAGCGTTGAAGCTCCAGTTACAGATACGCAGTATTTT.

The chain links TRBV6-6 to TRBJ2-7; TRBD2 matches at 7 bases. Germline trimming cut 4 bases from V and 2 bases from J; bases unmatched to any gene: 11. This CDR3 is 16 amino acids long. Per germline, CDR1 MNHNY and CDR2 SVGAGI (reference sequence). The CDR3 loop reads CASSFSSLAGPYEQYF. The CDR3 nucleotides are TGTGCCAGCAGTTTCTCTTCCTTAGCGGGCCCCTACGAGCAGTACTTC.

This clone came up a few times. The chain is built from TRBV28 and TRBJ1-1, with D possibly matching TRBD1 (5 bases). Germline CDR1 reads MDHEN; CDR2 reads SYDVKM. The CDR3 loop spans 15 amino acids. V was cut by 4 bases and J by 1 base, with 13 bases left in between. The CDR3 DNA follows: TGTGCCAGCAGTTCTCCCAAGACAGAGAACACTGAAGCTTTCTTT. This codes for CASSSPKTENTEAFF. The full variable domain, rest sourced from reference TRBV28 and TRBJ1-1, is DVKVTQSSRYLVKRTGEKVFLECVQDMDHENMFWYRQDPGLGLRLIYFSYDVKMKEKGDIPEGYSVSREKKERFSLILESASTNQTSMYLCASSSPKTENTEAFFGQGTRLTVV.

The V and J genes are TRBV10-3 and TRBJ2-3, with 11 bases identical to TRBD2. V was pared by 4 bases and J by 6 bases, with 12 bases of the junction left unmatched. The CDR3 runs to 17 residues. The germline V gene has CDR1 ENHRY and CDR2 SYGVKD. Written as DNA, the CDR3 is TGTGCCATCAGTGGGGCCGGGACTAGCGGAGTTCGGGATACGCAGTATTTT. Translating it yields CAISGAGTSGVRDTQYF.

CDR3 sequence: CASSFVAGEGRELFF. For the CDR3, the DNA is TGTGCCAGCAGTTTTGTAGCGGGAGAGGGACGGGAGCTGTTTTTT. The chain recombines TRBV28 with TRBJ2-2; 9 bases are a match to TRBD2. This CDR3 contains 15 residues. Per the germline V gene, CDR1 is MDHEN and CDR2 is SYDVKM. V was clipped by 3 bases and J by 9 bases; unmatched bases: 8.

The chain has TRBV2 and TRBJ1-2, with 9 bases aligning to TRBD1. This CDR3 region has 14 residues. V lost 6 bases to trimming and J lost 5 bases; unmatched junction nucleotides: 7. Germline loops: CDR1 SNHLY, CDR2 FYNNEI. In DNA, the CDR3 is TGTGCCAGCAGCGGAACAGGGGGCAGATATGGCTACACCTTC. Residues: CASSGTGGRYGYTF. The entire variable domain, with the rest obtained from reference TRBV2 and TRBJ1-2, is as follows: EPEVTQTPSHQVTQMGQEVILRCVPISNHLYFYWYRQILGQKVEFLVSFYNNEISEKSEIFDDQFSVERPDGSNFTLKIRSTKLEDSAMYFCASSGTGGRYGYTFGSGTRLTVV.

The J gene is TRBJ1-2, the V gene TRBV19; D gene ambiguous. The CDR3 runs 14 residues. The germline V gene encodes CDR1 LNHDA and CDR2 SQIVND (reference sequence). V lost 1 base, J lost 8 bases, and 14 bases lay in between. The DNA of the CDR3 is TGTGCCAGTAGTATAGTCTCGGGTTGGTTGGGCTACACCTTC. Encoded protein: CASSIVSGWLGYTF.

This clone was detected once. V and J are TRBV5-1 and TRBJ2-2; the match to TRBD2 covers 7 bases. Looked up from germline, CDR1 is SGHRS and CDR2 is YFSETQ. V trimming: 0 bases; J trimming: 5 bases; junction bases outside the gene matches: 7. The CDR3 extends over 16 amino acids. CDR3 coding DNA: TGCGCCAGCAGCTTGGCCGAACAAGCGGGAACCGGGGAGCTGTTTTTT. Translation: CASSLAEQAGTGELFF. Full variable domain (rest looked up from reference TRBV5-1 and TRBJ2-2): KAGVTQTPRYLIKTRGQQVTLSCSPISGHRSVSWYQQTPGQGLQFLFEYFSETQRNKGNFPGRFSGRQFSNSRSEMNVSTLELGDSALYLCASSLAEQAGTGELFFGEGSRLTVL.

In DNA form, the CDR3 reads TGTGCCATCAGCCCTACAGGGAGAGGGTATGAGGCAGCTTTCTTT. Protein: CAISPTGRGYEAAFF. The chain uses TRBV10-3 and TRBJ1-1; D is possibly TRBD1 (6 bases). This CDR3 spans 15 amino acids. Germline V lookup: CDR1 ENHRY, CDR2 SYGVKD. Trimming took off 6 bases at V and 10 bases at J, with 24 bases between the two ends.

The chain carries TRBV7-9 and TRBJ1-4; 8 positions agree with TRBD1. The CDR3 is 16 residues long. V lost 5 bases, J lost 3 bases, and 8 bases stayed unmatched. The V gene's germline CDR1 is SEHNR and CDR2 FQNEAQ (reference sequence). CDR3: CASSLPLDRANEKLFF. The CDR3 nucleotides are TGTGCCAGCAGCCTACCGTTGGACAGGGCTAATGAAAAACTGTTTTTT.